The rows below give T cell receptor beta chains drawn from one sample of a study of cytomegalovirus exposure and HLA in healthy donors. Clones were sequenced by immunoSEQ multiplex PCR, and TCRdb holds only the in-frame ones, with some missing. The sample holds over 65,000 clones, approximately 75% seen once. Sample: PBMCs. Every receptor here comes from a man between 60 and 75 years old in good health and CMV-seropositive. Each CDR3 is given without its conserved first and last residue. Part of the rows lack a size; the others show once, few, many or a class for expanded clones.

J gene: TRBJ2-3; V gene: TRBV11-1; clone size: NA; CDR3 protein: ASSLEASTDTQY
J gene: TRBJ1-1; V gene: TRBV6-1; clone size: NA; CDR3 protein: ASRSAGGTEAF
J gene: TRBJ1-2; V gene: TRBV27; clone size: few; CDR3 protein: ASSTRRQLYGYT
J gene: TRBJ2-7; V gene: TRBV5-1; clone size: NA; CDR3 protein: ASSLEPLGTGSYEQY
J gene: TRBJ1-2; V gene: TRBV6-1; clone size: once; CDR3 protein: ASTSERSNYGYT
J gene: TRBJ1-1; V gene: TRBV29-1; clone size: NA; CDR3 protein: SAWTGNTEAF
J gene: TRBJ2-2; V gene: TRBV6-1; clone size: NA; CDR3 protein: ASSEVQVPNTGELF
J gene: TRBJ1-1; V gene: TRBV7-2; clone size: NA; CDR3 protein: ASSLAATFYRGTEAF
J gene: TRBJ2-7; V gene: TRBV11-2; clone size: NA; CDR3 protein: ASSLGGGPEQY
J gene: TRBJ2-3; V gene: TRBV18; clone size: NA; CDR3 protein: ASSPTSTDTQY
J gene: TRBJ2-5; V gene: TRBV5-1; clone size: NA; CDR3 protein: ASSLGPAGIQETQY
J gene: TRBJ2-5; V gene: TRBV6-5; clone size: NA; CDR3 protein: ASSSEQGGETQY
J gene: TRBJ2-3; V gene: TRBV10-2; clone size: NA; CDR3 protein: ASSSPQTSLGTDTQY
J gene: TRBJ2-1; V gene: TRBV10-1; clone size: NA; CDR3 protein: ASSPQRNEQF
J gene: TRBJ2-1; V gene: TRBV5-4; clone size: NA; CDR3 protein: ASSTSGRAYNEQF
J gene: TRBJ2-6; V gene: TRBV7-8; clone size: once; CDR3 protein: ASSLKQGGGPGANVLT
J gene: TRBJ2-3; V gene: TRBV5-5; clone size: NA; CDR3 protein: ASSLSPTSTDTQY
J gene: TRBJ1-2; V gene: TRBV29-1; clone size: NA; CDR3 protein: SVFGANYGYT
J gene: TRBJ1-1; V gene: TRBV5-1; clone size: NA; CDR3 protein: ASSLGQGQARAF
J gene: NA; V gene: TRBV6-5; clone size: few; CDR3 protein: ASSQGGVYEQY
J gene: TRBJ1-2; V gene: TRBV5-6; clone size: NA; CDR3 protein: ASSPGYGYT
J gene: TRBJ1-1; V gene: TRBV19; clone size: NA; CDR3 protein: ASSISPMNTEAF
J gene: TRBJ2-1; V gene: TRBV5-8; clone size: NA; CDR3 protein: ASTPAGLPGQF
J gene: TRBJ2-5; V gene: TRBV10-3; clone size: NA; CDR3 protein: AISEWGTSGDQETQY
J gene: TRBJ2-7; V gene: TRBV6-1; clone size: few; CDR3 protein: ASTRGQSTYEQY
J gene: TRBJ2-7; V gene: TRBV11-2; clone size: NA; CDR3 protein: ASSLMDRTKNEQY
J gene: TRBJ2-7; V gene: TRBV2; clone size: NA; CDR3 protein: ASSIYLAGGPGEQY
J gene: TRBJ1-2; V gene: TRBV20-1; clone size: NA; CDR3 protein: RGGANYGYT
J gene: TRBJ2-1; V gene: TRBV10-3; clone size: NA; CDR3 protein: AISDSRQGSIYNEQF
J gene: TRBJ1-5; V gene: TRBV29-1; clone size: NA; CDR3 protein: SVLDRGHNQPQH
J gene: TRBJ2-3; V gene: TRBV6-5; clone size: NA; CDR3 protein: ASRKGYSTDTQY
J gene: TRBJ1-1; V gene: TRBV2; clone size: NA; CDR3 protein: ASNGRGEEAF
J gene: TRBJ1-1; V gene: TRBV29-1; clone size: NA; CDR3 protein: SVLGGFNTEAF
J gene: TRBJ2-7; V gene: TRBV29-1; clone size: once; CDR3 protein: SVGLAENEQY
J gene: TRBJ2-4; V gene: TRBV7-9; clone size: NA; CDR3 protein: ASSPTSRATRAKNIQY
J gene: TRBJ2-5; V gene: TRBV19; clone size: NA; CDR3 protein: ASRQVRGDRSYQETQY
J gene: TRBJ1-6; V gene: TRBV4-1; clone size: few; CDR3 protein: ASSQEVSSYNSPLH
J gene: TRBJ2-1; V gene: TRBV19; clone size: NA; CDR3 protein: ASSTRQGMLVNEQF
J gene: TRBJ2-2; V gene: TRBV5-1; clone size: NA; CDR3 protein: ASSLVASGSGGELF
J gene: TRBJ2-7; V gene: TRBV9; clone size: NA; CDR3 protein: ASSVAGTGRRYEQY
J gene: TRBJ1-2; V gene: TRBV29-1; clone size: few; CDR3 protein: SVLRQAPANYGYT
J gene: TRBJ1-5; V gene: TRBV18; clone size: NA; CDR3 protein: ASSPTRGGASNQPQH
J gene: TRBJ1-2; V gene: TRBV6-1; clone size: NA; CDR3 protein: ASSLNRGQGYGYT
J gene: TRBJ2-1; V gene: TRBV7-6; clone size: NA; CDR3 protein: ASSLDRGGRNNEQF
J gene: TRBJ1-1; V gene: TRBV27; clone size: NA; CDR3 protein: ASSLLGQSNTEAF
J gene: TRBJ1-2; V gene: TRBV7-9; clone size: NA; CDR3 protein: ASSLAGQDRSGYT
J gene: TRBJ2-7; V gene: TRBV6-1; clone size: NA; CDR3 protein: ASSEGTGGFYEQY
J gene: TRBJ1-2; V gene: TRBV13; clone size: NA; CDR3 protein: ASSRSPDRAAGYT
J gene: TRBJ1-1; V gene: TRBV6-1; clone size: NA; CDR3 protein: ASRGSLNTEAF